The 6 T cell receptor beta chains given below trace back to one sample, sequenced in a study of vaccination and CD4 T cells after COVID-19. Treatment here: 10-day PBMC culture with coronavirus spike peptide pools or control peptides (ViraFEST assay). These receptors are not linked to any known antigen. The Oncomine TCR Beta short-read assay sequenced DNA from cultured CD4+ T cells. Using its own MiXCR run on the PCR reads, TCRdb lists one record per CDR3 protein. The sample consists of 12,000 to 15,000 distinct CDR3 sequences, about a third of them appearing once. The material sequenced was cultured CD4+ T cells from blood. These receptors all come from a human donor with COVID-19.

This clonotype has only a few counts. The chain is built from TRBV2 and TRBJ2-1, with 9 bases lining up with TRBD2. J was trimmed by 3 bases and V by 4 bases; bases with no gene match: 10. The length of the CDR3 is 17 residues. Germline CDR1 SNHLY, CDR2 FYNNEI. CDR3 sequence: CASSARLAGAVYNEQFF. In DNA form, the CDR3 reads TGTGCCAGCAGTGCTAGATTAGCGGGGGCGGTCTACAATGAGCAGTTCTTC.

Only a few counts were recorded for this clonotype. The chain employs TRBV27 and TRBJ1-2; tentative D call: TRBD1 (6 bases). Germline lookup yields CDR1 MNHEY and CDR2 SMNVEV (reference sequence). The CDR3 loop spans 15 amino acids. The germline V and J ends were trimmed by 5 bases and 4 bases, with 17 bases remaining between them. The DNA of the CDR3 is TGTGCCAGCAGTCCCCGAACAGGGACTAGCTATGGCTACACCTTC. Translation gives CASSPRTGTSYGYTF.

This clonotype occurred a few times. V gene TRBV10-1 combines with J gene TRBJ2-3; D is possibly TRBD1 (6 bases). The CDR3 is made up of 16 amino acids. Germline V lookup: CDR1 WNHNN, CDR2 SYGVQD (reference sequence). V lost 4 bases to trimming and J lost 0 bases, with 14 bases between them. CDR3 DNA: TGCGCCAGCAGTGGGAGCCCAGGGGCCAGCACAGATACGCAGTATTTT. It encodes CASSGSPGASTDTQYF.

The chain carries TRBV10-3 and TRBJ2-2; 8 bases line up with TRBD1. V dropped 3 bases and J dropped 4; count of bases not matched to a gene: 7. Germline CDR1 is ENHRY and CDR2 is SYGVKD. The length of the CDR3 is 16 residues. The CDR3 here is CAISDRQGLGTGELFF. The CDR3 DNA follows: TGTGCCATCAGTGATAGACAGGGGCTAGGCACCGGGGAGCTGTTTTTT.

The chain carries TRBV29-1 and TRBJ1-6; the match to TRBD1 covers 7 bases. Germline trimming cut 7 bases from V and 5 bases from J; bases unmatched to any gene: 11. This CDR3 spans 15 amino acids. Germline CDR1 and CDR2: SQVTM and ANQGSEA. The CDR3 nucleotides are TGCAGCGCGCGGGACGGGACAGCCAATAATTCACCCCTCCACTTT. Translating it yields CSARDGTANNSPLHF.

This rearrangement joins TRBV20-1 to TRBJ1-2; possibly TRBD1 for D (6 bases). With 6 bases removed from V and 0 bases from J, the gap between germline ends came to 14 bases. There are 14 residues in the CDR3. CDR1 and CDR2 from the germline V gene are DFQATT and SNEGSKA (reference sequence). The CDR3 nucleotides read TGCAGTGCCGCGCGACAGGCAACTAACTATGGCTACACCTTC. Translated, it gives CSAARQATNYGYTF.